A single sample gave rise to the 32 T cell receptor beta chains below, sequenced in a study of shared clonotypes between healthy human individuals. Method: immunoSEQ multiplex PCR; TCRdb's copy keeps in-frame clones and lacks some. This sample has about 600,000 clones, with 95% to 96% found just once. The naive CD8 population came from CD45RO-negative cells selected for CCR7, without terminally differentiated effector memory CD45RA+ cells. The sample consisted of naive CD8+ T cells sorted from blood. The source of these receptors is a woman in her thirties in good health.

This clone was observed a few times. The gene calls are TRBV9 and TRBJ1-1; the D is unclear. Trimming removed 0 bases from V and 1 base from J, with 7 bases in between. Germline-derived CDR1 and CDR2 are SGDLS and YYNGEE. The CDR3 is 14 amino acids. The chain's CDR3 is CASSVDMANTEAFF. Here the CDR3 DNA reads TGTGCCAGCAGCGTAGACATGGCGAACACTGAAGCTTTCTTT.

This chain uses TRBV4-1 with TRBJ2-7; D ambiguous. V was pared by 0 bases and J by 6 bases, with 18 bases between. This CDR3 comprises 16 residues. Germline V CDR1 and CDR2: MGHRA, YSYEKL. Written as DNA, the CDR3 is TGCGCCAGCAGCCAAGATCTTGGTACCACCTTCAGCGAGCAGTACTTC. Translation gives CASSQDLGTTFSEQYF.

This clone was counted a single time. The J gene is TRBJ1-4, the V gene TRBV10-1; 7 nucleotides agree with TRBD1. CDR1 WNHNN and CDR2 SYGVQD come from the germline V gene (reference sequence). The CDR3 covers 14 residues. Trimming cost V 6 bases and J 1 base; bases outside gene matches: 2. The CDR3 spells CASSRDRTNEKLFF. Here the CDR3 DNA reads TGCGCCAGCAGCCGGGACAGAACTAATGAAAAACTGTTTTTT.

The rearrangement joins TRBV4-3 to TRBJ2-6, with unresolved D. The CDR3 loop spans 17 amino acids. Germline V lookup: CDR1 LGHNA, CDR2 YSLEER. V lost 5 bases to trimming and J lost 5 bases, with 19 bases between them. CDR3 protein: CASSLITSQSRANVLTF. The CDR3 region has the DNA TGCGCCAGCAGCTTGATCACGTCACAAAGTCGGGCCAACGTCCTGACTTTC.

The chain links TRBV28 to TRBJ2-7; tentatively, D is TRBD2 (5 bases). There are 14 residues in the CDR3. Germline lookup yields CDR1 MDHEN and CDR2 SYDVKM. For the CDR3, the DNA is TGTGCTACCAGAGGGTATCCGGAAGCCTACGAGCAGTACTTC. It codes for CATRGYPEAYEQYF.

A remark on this clone: Other DNA sequences in the sample encode the same CDR3. The chain links TRBV9 to TRBJ1-1; 10 bases map to TRBD1. The germline V gene has CDR1 SGDLS and CDR2 YYNGEE. There are 13 residues in the CDR3. V shed 2 bases and J 5 bases; nucleotides not matched to a gene: 0. The CDR3 loop reads CASSVDRGTEAFF. For the CDR3, the DNA is TGTGCCAGCAGCGTGGACAGGGGGACTGAAGCTTTCTTT.

V and J are TRBV6-1 and TRBJ2-1; a possible D gene is TRBD2 (6 bases). Germline CDR1 reads MNHNS; CDR2 reads SASEGT. The CDR3 length is 14 residues. The V end was cut by 4 bases, the J end by 4 bases, with 11 bases between. The DNA for the CDR3 is TGTGCCAGCAGTGTGACCGGGACTTACAATGAGCAGTTCTTC. It encodes CASSVTGTYNEQFF.

The CDR3: CASSTIGLAGGTYYNEQFF. In nucleotides, the CDR3 is TGTGCCAGCAGCACTATTGGCCTAGCGGGCGGAACCTATTACAATGAGCAGTTCTTC. V is TRBV28 and J is TRBJ2-1, with TRBD2 matching over 8 bases. J was trimmed by 4 bases and V by 6 bases; bases with no gene match: 20. The CDR3 is 19 amino acids. CDR1 and CDR2 from the germline V gene are MDHEN and SYDVKM.

This clone has just one count. This chain uses TRBV21-1 with TRBJ2-2; TRBD1 reflects the table's D call only, with no check against the DNA. TRBV21-1 corresponds to a pseudogene. CDR3 length equals 11 residues. The CDR3 coding sequence is TGTGCCAGCACAGGTCCCGGGGAGCTGTTTTTT. Protein: CASTGPGELFF.

The chain joins TRBV27 to TRBJ2-7; D is uncertain. V lost 2 bases, J lost 5 bases, and 10 bases lay in between. There are 13 residues in the CDR3. The germline V gene has CDR1 MNHEY and CDR2 SMNVEV (reference sequence). CDR3 DNA: TGTGCCAGCAGTTTAGGGTATAGACACGAGCAGTACTTC. It specifies CASSLGYRHEQYF.

This chain connects TRBV6-1 to TRBJ2-5, with 14 nucleotides matching TRBD2. CDR1 and CDR2 (germline): MNHNS, SASEGT. Germline trimming cut 6 bases from V and 4 bases from J; bases unmatched to any gene: 4. This CDR3 has 15 residues. CDR3 DNA sequence: TGTGCCAGCAGCTTGGGACTAGCGGGAGTAGAGACCCAGTACTTC. Its protein product is CASSLGLAGVETQYF.

The chain uses TRBV19 and TRBJ2-1; D might be TRBD1 or TRBD2, each matching 5 bases. The CDR3 has 23 residues. CDR1 is LNHDA, CDR2 SQIVND, per germline (reference sequence). Trimming left V 0 bases short and J 6 bases short, with 36 bases between. CDR3 loop: CASSIDSQATAAGPEGISNEQFF. The DNA of the CDR3 is TGTGCCAGTAGTATAGATTCCCAAGCCACGGCAGCCGGGCCCGAGGGGATAAGCAATGAGCAGTTCTTC.

The genes are TRBV10-3 and TRBJ2-7; TRBD1 might be the D (8 bases). Trimming shortened V by 2 bases and J by 1 base, and 15 bases separated the two germline ends. The germline gives CDR1 ENHRY, CDR2 SYGVKD. The CDR3 runs 16 residues. The CDR3 region is CAISEATGGVSYEQYF. CDR3 sequence (DNA): TGTGCCATCAGTGAGGCTACAGGGGGGGTATCCTACGAGCAGTACTTC.

The chain has TRBV5-4 and TRBJ2-7; no firm D call. CDR3 size: 14 residues. The germline V and J ends were trimmed by 0 bases and 5 bases, with 12 bases remaining between them. Germline values: CDR1 SGHNT, CDR2 YYREEE (reference sequence). The CDR3 here is CASSLALSRHEQYF. The CDR3 DNA reads TGTGCCAGCAGCTTGGCCTTAAGCCGGCACGAGCAGTACTTC.

This clone occurred once. Other nucleotide sequences in the sample specify the same CDR3. Here the CDR3 DNA reads TGTGCCAGCAGTCCCGGGACTAGCGGGGCCTACGAGCAGTACTTC. It encodes CASSPGTSGAYEQYF. This chain joins TRBV27 and TRBJ2-7; 13 bases are a match to TRBD2. V lost 5 bases and J lost 2; bases outside the gene matches: 3. The CDR3 totals 15 residues. Per germline, CDR1 MNHEY and CDR2 SMNVEV (reference sequence).

The chain carries TRBV11-2 and TRBJ2-7; D might be TRBD1 (7 bases). Germline CDR1 reads SGHAT; CDR2 reads FQNNGV. Trimming removed 5 bases at V and 7 bases at J, with 18 bases between. The CDR3 length is 14 residues. The CDR3 coding sequence is TGTGCCAGCAGCCCACCCGACAGGGCGGGGGAGCAGTACTTC. Translation gives CASSPPDRAGEQYF.

With regard to this clone: This CDR3 is also generated by other DNA sequences in the sample. The genes are TRBV7-9 and TRBJ2-5; 14 bases are shared with TRBD2. The germline CDR1 and CDR2 sequences are SEHNR and FQNEAQ (reference sequence). V gave up 5 bases and J gave up 4 bases; unmatched junction bases: 3. The length of the CDR3 is 15 residues. The chain's CDR3 is CASSQGLAGVETQYF. The CDR3 nucleotides are TGTGCCAGCAGCCAGGGACTAGCGGGAGTAGAGACCCAGTACTTC.

The V gene is TRBV28, the J gene TRBJ2-7; D ambiguous. CDR1 is MDHEN and CDR2 is SYDVKM in the germline V gene. This CDR3 comprises 10 residues. The V gene lost 3 bases and the J gene lost 5 bases, with 2 bases spanning the gap. The CDR3 coding sequence is TGTGCCAGCAGTTTGGACGAGCAGTACTTC. It specifies CASSLDEQYF.

This clone was seen just once. This chain uses TRBV18 with TRBJ2-7, with 16 nucleotides matching TRBD2. The J segment lost 0 bases and the V segment lost 4 bases, leaving 9 bases of the junction unmatched. This CDR3 spans 19 amino acids. The germline V gene has CDR1 KGHSH and CDR2 LQKENI. CDR3 region: CASSRGTSGRARLSYEQYF. CDR3 sequence (DNA): TGTGCCAGCTCACGAGGGACTAGCGGGAGGGCCCGCCTCTCCTACGAGCAGTACTTC.

The chain couples TRBV6-4 to TRBJ2-3, with D unclear. Germline V gives CDR1 MRHNA, CDR2 SNTAGT. CDR3 length: 15 residues. V lost 0 bases and J lost 1, with 8 bases in between. CDR3 amino acids: CASSDSVLGTDTQYF. The DNA of the CDR3 is TGTGCCAGCAGTGACTCCGTCCTCGGCACAGATACGCAGTATTTT.

V usage is TRBV28 and J usage is TRBJ2-1; no firm D call. The V gene's germline CDR1 is MDHEN and CDR2 SYDVKM. This CDR3 has 14 amino acids. V was pared by 5 bases and J by 2 bases, with 10 bases between. Here the CDR3 DNA reads TGTGCCAGCAGTGCGAACGAGGCCTACAATGAGCAGTTCTTC. It encodes CASSANEAYNEQFF. Full variable domain (missing parts from reference TRBV28 and TRBJ2-1): DVKVTQSSRYLVKRTGEKVFLECVQDMDHENMFWYRQDPGLGLRLIYFSYDVKMKEKGDIPEGYSVSREKKERFSLILESASTNQTSMYLCASSANEAYNEQFFGPGTRLTVL.

The rearrangement uses TRBV5-8 and TRBJ1-5, with D unresolved. Looked up from germline, CDR1 is SGHTS and CDR2 is YDEGEE. The CDR3 loop spans 14 amino acids. Deletions cut 4 bases from V and 4 bases from J, with 12 bases between. CDR3 residues: CASSAKQRNQPQHF. CDR3 nucleotides: TGTGCCAGCAGCGCTAAACAGCGGAATCAGCCCCAGCATTTT.

The chain couples TRBV7-9 to TRBJ2-2; perhaps TRBD2 as D (5 bases). CDR1 is SEHNR and CDR2 is FQNEAQ in the germline V gene (reference sequence). The ends were cut back, 0 bases at V and 5 bases at J, with 16 bases in the middle. The CDR3 is 17 residues long. The CDR3 DNA sequence: TGTGCCAGCAGCTTAGCGAAGAGGGCGCGGGTAACCGGGGAGCTGTTTTTT. It codes for CASSLAKRARVTGELFF.

The chain employs TRBV27 and TRBJ1-3; perhaps TRBD1 as D (6 bases). V was trimmed by 8 bases and J by 4 bases, leaving 18 bases between them. The CDR3 totals 15 residues. The germline V gene encodes CDR1 MNHEY and CDR2 SMNVEV (reference sequence). The DNA of the CDR3 is TGTGCCAGCTCTCAGACCGGACAGAGGGGAAACACCATATATTTT. This codes for CASSQTGQRGNTIYF.

Worth noting for this clone: The sample holds other DNA sequences that translate to the same CDR3. The chain uses TRBV28 and TRBJ2-7; D assignment may be TRBD1 or TRBD2 (6 bases each). V was trimmed by 3 bases and J by 3 bases, leaving 9 bases between them. The CDR3 runs 13 residues. Germline CDR1 reads MDHEN; CDR2 reads SYDVKM. The CDR3 is CASSLGGNYEQYF. The CDR3 nucleotides read TGTGCCAGCAGTTTGGGGGGCAACTACGAGCAGTACTTC.

The chain links TRBV20-1 to TRBJ1-2, with a weak D call TRBD1 (5 bases). Trimming stripped 5 bases from V and 8 bases from J, with 12 bases between. The germline gives CDR1 DFQATT, CDR2 SNEGSKA (reference sequence). This CDR3 comprises 11 residues. CDR3 coding DNA: TGCAGTGCTGCCGGGGGGGACGGCTACACCTTC. It codes for CSAAGGDGYTF.

The chain recombines TRBV2 with TRBJ2-2, with 8 bases fitting TRBD2. The trim removed 7 bases at V and 1 base at J, leaving 14 bases unmatched. CDR3 length equals 18 residues. Germline V CDR1 and CDR2: SNHLY, FYNNEI. The CDR3 reads CASMGASGFPGNTGELFF. CDR3 coding DNA: TGTGCCAGCATGGGGGCTAGCGGGTTCCCGGGGAACACCGGGGAGCTGTTTTTT.

This clone showed up just once. J is TRBJ2-1 and V is TRBV13; D may be TRBD1 (6 bases). Trimming stripped 5 bases from V and 2 bases from J, with 10 bases between. The CDR3 length is 14 residues. In germline, CDR1 is PRHDT, CDR2 FYEKMQ (reference sequence). The CDR3 sequence is CASSVEGAYNEQFF. CDR3 in DNA: TGTGCCAGCAGCGTCGAGGGGGCCTACAATGAGCAGTTCTTC. Full variable domain (remainder filled in from reference TRBV13 and TRBJ2-1): AAGVIQSPRHLIKEKRETATLKCYPIPRHDTVYWYQQGPGQDPQFLISFYEKMQSDKGSIPDRFSAQQFSDYHSELNMSSLELGDSALYFCASSVEGAYNEQFFGPGTRLTVL.

The gene calls are TRBV6-5 and TRBJ1-1; the D is unclear. V was shortened by 0 bases and J by 4 bases, with 12 bases between the two germline ends. The germline gives CDR1 MNHEY, CDR2 SVGAGI. The CDR3 length is 15 residues. CDR3 coding DNA: TGTGCCAGCAGTTACTCGAGAAACATTGGCACTGAAGCTTTCTTT. Amino acids: CASSYSRNIGTEAFF.

This clone was counted a single time. This chain connects TRBV6-1 to TRBJ1-2; the match to TRBD1 covers 8 bases. The CDR3 runs to 11 residues. V was pared by 8 bases and J by 8 bases, with 4 bases of the junction left unmatched. Germline V gives CDR1 MNHNS, CDR2 SASEGT. CDR3 region: CASAGGLGYTF. The CDR3 region has the DNA TGTGCCAGCGCAGGGGGCTTGGGCTACACCTTC.

This sequence joins TRBV14 and TRBJ2-2, with 14 positions matching TRBD2. V was pared by 1 base and J by 4 bases, with 8 bases of the junction left unmatched. The CDR3 is 19 amino acids. Germline-derived CDR1 and CDR2 are SGHDN and FVKESK. Written as DNA, the CDR3 is TGTGCCAGCAGCCAAGTCAGGACTAGCGGGAGGCCCATCACCGGGGAGCTGTTTTTT. Translation: CASSQVRTSGRPITGELFF.

This sequence joins TRBV7-9 and TRBJ2-7; D may be TRBD1 (7 bases). V was pared by 5 bases and J by 7 bases, with 18 bases between. This CDR3 is built from 14 residues. Germline loops: CDR1 SEHNR, CDR2 FQNEAQ (reference sequence). CDR3 region: CASSAGQSPREQYF. The CDR3 nucleotides are TGTGCCAGCAGCGCGGGACAGAGCCCTCGTGAGCAGTACTTC.